Described below is a single T cell receptor beta chain sequence and its context. V dropped 6 bases and J dropped 10; count of bases not matched to a gene: 13. The CDR3 is made up of 14 amino acids. The germline CDR1 and CDR2 sequences are SSHAT and FNYEAQ (reference sequence). This sample was taken from a study of blood T cell repertoires in COVID-19. Study in general: From the United States, Italy and Spain came samples of acute and convalescent COVID-19.

Libraries were prepared by immunoSEQ multiplex PCR; TCRdb keeps only in-frame clonotypes and omits some of them. Of about 140,000 clones listed, about 90% are singletons. The clonotype was recovered from a man in his forties or fifties who had recovered from COVID-19. The rearrangement joins TRBV7-7 to TRBJ1-1; 8 nucleotides agree with TRBD1. Sequencing was done on a sample of peripheral blood. CDR3 protein: CASRCRGREFVAFF. The CDR3 DNA is TGTGCCAGCAGGTGCAGGGGGCGCGAGTTTGTAGCTTTCTTT.